Described below is a single TCR beta chain sequence and its context. It lacks a known antigen. The record has no base qualities; no much larger clone is one base away. The sample holds other DNA sequences that translate to the same CDR3. The CDR3, from cysteine to phenylalanine, totals 13 residues. Kept here is only the CDR3 DNA, which spans 39 bases and is read in frame from base 1. The germline V gene gives CDR1 as SGHAT and CDR2 as FQNNGV. V and J are trimmed by 5 bases and 5 bases, and the gene matches miss 2 bases of the junction. This specimen belongs to a study of blood T cell repertoires in COVID-19 (dated by TCRdb to 2019 to 2021). About the full investigation: Samples covering the acute and convalescent phases of COVID-19 were provided by collaborators in the United States, Italy and Spain. The prospective study material was composed of cDNA or gDNA derived from T cells, B-cell-depleted T cells, or PBMCs. Subjects who had been exposed to COVID-19, were actively infected with it, or had recovered from it provided the deeply sampled blood TCRbeta repertoires that made up the dataset. A freely available public database, intended as a resource for researchers studying the immune response to SARS-CoV-2, is where the repertoires were released. The samples were drawn from two sources: the first 160 participants of the ongoing ImmuneRACE study, and 1,254 subjects contributed by 6 global collaborators. Nearly every sample came with metadata listing a de-identified subject ID, COVID-19 status, age in years and sex. HLA class I and class II types, where available, came from metadata supplied by the sample provider rather than from assay-based typing. Broad study findings and their caveats: Clinical and demographic metadata were provided uncurated, with the amount varying by source and participant.

In Seattle, one collaborating source enrolled patients while the infection was active and tracked those patients longitudinally over the course of disease. Whole blood was collected in K2EDTA tubes by collaborating institutions according to the institutions' own protocols. For TCRbeta analysis, collaborator samples were shipped as frozen whole blood, as isolated PBMCs, or as DNA extracted from either sample type. TCRbeta CDR3 regions were amplified from genomic DNA using the immunoSEQ Assay, a bias-controlled multiplex PCR. The authors' analysis ran thus. The number of nucleated cells in each sample was estimated by amplification of reference gene primers within the assay. Sequence reads were collapsed and filtered to measure the absolute abundance of every unique TCRbeta CDR3 rearrangement. Productive Simpson clonality was computed per sample as the square root of Simpson's diversity index over productive rearrangements. TCRdb re-hosts the immuneACCESS table, in-frame sequences only. Its copies lack some clones; in the studies checked, an unresolved V gene accounts for under half of them, and the cause for the rest is not known. D and trimming come from the DNA, and the V and J calls and clone size come from that table. The sample table holds 150,000 to 200,000 clones, of which 84% were seen once. Of the sample, about 14% is held by the ten largest clones.

The sequence links TRBV11-2 to TRBJ1-1, and 10 bases in between align with TRBD1. Sequencing was done on a sample of peripheral blood. This clonotype originated in a woman in her 70s with COVID-19, enrolled during active disease. The encoded CDR3 is CASSVDRGTEAFF. The DNA is as follows: TGTGCCAGCAGCGTGGACAGGGGGACTGAAGCTTTCTTT.